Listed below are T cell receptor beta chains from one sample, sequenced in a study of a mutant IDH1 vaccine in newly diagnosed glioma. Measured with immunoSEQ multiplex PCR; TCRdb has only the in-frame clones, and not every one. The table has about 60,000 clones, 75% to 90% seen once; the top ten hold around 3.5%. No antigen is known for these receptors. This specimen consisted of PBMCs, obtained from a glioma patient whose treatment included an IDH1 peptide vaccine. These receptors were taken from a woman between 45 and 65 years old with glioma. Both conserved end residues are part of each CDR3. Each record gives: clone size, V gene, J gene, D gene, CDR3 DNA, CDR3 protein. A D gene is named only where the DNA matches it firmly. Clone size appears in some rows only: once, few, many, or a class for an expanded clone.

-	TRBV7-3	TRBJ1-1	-	TGTGCCAGCAGCTTACACAGGAACACTGAAGCTTTCTTT	CASSLHRNTEAFF
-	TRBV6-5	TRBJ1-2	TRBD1	TGTGCCAGCAGCCGAGGGCAGGGGGCACATGGCTACACCTTC	CASSRGQGAHGYTF
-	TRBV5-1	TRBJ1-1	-	TGCGCCAGCAGGACAGGGAACACTGAAGCTTTCTTT	CASRTGNTEAFF
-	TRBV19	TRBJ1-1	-	TGTGCCAGTAGTCCTGATACAGGGAGGGCTTTCTTT	CASSPDTGRAFF
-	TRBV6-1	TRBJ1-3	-	TGTGCCAGCTCGTGGCAGGCCGACTCTGGAAACACCATATATTTT	CASSWQADSGNTIYF
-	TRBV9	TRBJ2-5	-	TGTGCCAGCAGCGTAGCGAGGGGCCCGCAAGAGACCCAGTACTTC	CASSVARGPQETQYF
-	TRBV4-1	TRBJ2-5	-	TGCGCCAGCAGCATCCCTAGGGGTGAGACCCAGTACTTC	CASSIPRGETQYF
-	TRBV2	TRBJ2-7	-	TGTGCCAGCAGTGACAGGGGCTACGAGCAGTACTTC	CASSDRGYEQYF
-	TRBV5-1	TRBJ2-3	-	TGCGCCAGCAGCCCCGGACTCTCCCTTTACACAGATACGCAGTATTTT	CASSPGLSLYTDTQYF
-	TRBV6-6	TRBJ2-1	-	TGTGCCAGCACCTCTCTCGGGGCAGGACAATTAGGTGAGCAGTTCTTC	CASTSLGAGQLGEQFF
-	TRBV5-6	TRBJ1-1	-	TGTGCCAGCAGCTGGGTGGGGCAGGGAGCTTTCTTT	CASSWVGQGAFF
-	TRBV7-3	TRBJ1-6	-	TGTGCCAGCAGCACTGGACATGAGAATTCACCCCTCCACTTT	CASSTGHENSPLHF
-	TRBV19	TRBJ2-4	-	TGTGCCAGCGCGGGGAACAAGGCCAAAAACATTCAGTACTTC	CASAGNKAKNIQYF
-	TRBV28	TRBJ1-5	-	TGTGCCAGCAGTTATCGGGCAGCTTATAGCAATCAGCCCCAGCATTTT	CASSYRAAYSNQPQHF
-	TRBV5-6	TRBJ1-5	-	TGTGCCAGCAGTTTGGGAGTTAATCAGCCCCAGCATTTT	CASSLGVNQPQHF
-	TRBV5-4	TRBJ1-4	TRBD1	TGTGCCAGCAGCTCACAGGGGGCTAGAGGTGAAAAACTGTTTTTT	CASSSQGARGEKLFF
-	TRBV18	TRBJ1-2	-	TGTGCCAGCTCACCGCTACACAGGACGGACGAATTTAACTATGGCTACACCTTC	CASSPLHRTDEFNYGYTF
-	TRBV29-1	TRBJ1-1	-	TGCAGCGTTGTCGGTAACACTGAAGCTTTCTTT	CSVVGNTEAFF
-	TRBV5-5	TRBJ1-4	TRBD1	TGTGCCAGCAGTAAACCGGGACAGGGCATCGAAAAACTGTTTTTT	CASSKPGQGIEKLFF
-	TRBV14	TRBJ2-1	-	TGTGCCAGCAGCCAAGATATCGGGAAGGGGGGGAATGAGCAGTTCTTC	CASSQDIGKGGNEQFF
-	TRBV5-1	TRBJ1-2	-	TGCGCCAGCAGCCCGCAGGGGTCTGGCTACACCTTC	CASSPQGSGYTF
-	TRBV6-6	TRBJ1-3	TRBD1	TGTGCCAGCAGCAGGACAGGGAGGGGAAACACCATATATTTT	CASSRTGRGNTIYF
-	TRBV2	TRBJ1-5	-	TGTGCCAGCACCGTGTCGTGGACCCAGCAGCCCCAGCATTTT	CASTVSWTQQPQHF
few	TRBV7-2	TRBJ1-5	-	TGTGCCAGCAGCTTCCTCTATAGCAATCAGCCCCAGCATTTT	CASSFLYSNQPQHF
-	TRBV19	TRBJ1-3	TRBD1	TGTGCCAGTAGTATCGGGACAGGTGGAAACACCATATATTTT	CASSIGTGGNTIYF
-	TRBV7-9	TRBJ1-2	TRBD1	TGTGCCAGCAGCTTAGGACAGGGGACTAACTATGGCTACACCTTC	CASSLGQGTNYGYTF
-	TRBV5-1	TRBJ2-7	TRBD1	TGCGCCAGCAGCTTGGGGACAGGGAGAGAGCAGTACTTC	CASSLGTGREQYF
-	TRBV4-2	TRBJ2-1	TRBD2	TGTGCCAGCAGCCACCACACGGCAACAGCGGGGGGCCAATACTCCTACAATGAGCAGTTCTTC	CASSHHTATAGGQYSYNEQFF
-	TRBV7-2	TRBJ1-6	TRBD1	TGTGCCAGCAGCTCACAGACAGGGCCTTATTCACCCCTCCACTTT	CASSSQTGPYSPLHF
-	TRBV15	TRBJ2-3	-	TGTGCCACCAGCAGCGATCCAACAGGGACAGATACGCAGTATTTT	CATSSDPTGTDTQYF
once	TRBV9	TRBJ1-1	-	TGTGCCAGCAGCGTAGGTTCAAACACTGAAGCTTTCTTT	CASSVGSNTEAFF
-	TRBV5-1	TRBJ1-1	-	TGCGCCAGCAGCTTGGCGGGAGCCAAAGAAGCTTTCTTT	CASSLAGAKEAFF
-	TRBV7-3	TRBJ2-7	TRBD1	TGTGCCAGCAGCTGGGACAGTTCCTACGAGCAGTACTTC	CASSWDSSYEQYF
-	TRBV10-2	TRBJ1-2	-	TGCGCCAGCAGTGTAACGCAGACCTATGGCTACACCTTC	CASSVTQTYGYTF
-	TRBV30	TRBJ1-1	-	TGTGCCTGGAGTACACGGACTGAAGCTTTCTTT	CAWSTRTEAFF
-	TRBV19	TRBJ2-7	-	TGTGCCAGTAGTGCGTCCGCCTACGAGCAGTACTTC	CASSASAYEQYF
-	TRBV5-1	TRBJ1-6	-	TGCGCCAGCAGCTTGAAGGGCGGCTCCTATAATTCACCCCTCCACTTT	CASSLKGGSYNSPLHF
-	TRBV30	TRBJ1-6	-	TGTGCCTGGAGTGATAATTCACCCCTCCACTTT	CAWSDNSPLHF
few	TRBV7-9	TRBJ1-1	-	TGTGCCAGCAGCTTCGGGGACACTGAAGCTTTCTTT	CASSFGDTEAFF
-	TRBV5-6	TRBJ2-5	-	TGTGCCAGCAGCCCAACAAGGGGGGCGTGGGAGACCCAGTACTTC	CASSPTRGAWETQYF
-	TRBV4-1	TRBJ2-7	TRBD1	TGCGCCAGCAGCCAAGCCGGGGACAGGGCCACCTACGAGCAGTACTTC	CASSQAGDRATYEQYF
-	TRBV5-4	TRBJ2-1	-	TGTGCCAGCAGCGCTCAGGGTAGGGATGAGCAGTTCTTC	CASSAQGRDEQFF
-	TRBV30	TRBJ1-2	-	TGTGCCTGGAGGCATAAGGGCACCGGCTATGGCTACACCTTC	CAWRHKGTGYGYTF
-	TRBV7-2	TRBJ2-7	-	TGTGCCAGCAGCTTATGGGGGACACAGTTTACTACCTACGAGCAGTACTTC	CASSLWGTQFTTYEQYF
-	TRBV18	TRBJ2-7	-	TGTGCCAGCTCACGCGGCACAGTTCCTTCCTACGAGCAGTACTTC	CASSRGTVPSYEQYF
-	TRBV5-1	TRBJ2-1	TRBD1	TGCGCCAGCAGCTTGTTCAGGGGGCGAAACAATGAGCAGTTCTTC	CASSLFRGRNNEQFF
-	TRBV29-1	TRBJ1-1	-	TGCAGCGTGGCGCCGACAGGTTCAACTGAAGCTTTCTTT	CSVAPTGSTEAFF